Sequencing of this T cell receptor beta chain was carried out in a study of blood T cell repertoires in COVID-19. Whole-study context: Whether acute or convalescent, the COVID-19 samples came from the United States, Italy and Spain. Nucleic acid was either cDNA or gDNA, and it came from T cells, B-cell-depleted T cells, or PBMCs.

Original handling: Researchers report that nucleated cell counts were estimated from reference gene primer amplification. Profiled with immunoSEQ multiplex PCR; TCRdb holds only in-frame clones, not every one. D and trimming were read from the DNA, whereas the V and J calls and clone size are those reported in that table. The top ten hold roughly 4% of the sample, which has about 260,000 clones, approximately 90% seen once. V was clipped by 3 bases and J by 0 bases; unmatched bases: 4. Germline assignment: CDR1 KGHSH and CDR2 LQKENI. This CDR3 is 16 amino acids long. With regard to this clone: The same CDR3 is also encoded by other DNA sequences in this sample.

Sequenced input: peripheral blood. The chain links TRBV18 to TRBJ2-2, with TRBD1 matching over 7 bases. The source is a man in his sixties who had recovered from COVID-19. DNA of the CDR3: TGTGCCAGCTCACCTTCCGGGACAGCGAACACCGGGGAGCTGTTTTTT. Residues: CASSPSGTANTGELFF.